Included here is one TCR beta chain sequence, with context. Its specificity is not known. The record originates from a study of cytomegalovirus exposure and HLA in healthy donors. Study context: The same platform was used for the 120 validation repertoires and the approximately 700 first-cohort repertoires, a later analysis reported. The study's findings and limits: Confirmation was obtained in vitro that a few CMV-associated chains are specific for CMV antigens. The study flagged around 160 TCR beta chains as cytomegalovirus-associated.

CDR3 length: 16 amino acids. V lost 6 bases and J lost 9; bases outside the gene matches: 18. The germline V gene has CDR1 MNHEY and CDR2 SMNVEV (reference sequence). Profiling relied on immunoSEQ multiplex PCR, and the TCRdb table lists in-frame clones only, not all of them. This sample has hundreds of thousands of clones, with roughly 90% found just once. The receptor was derived from a woman between 18 and 29 years old in good health and CMV-seronegative. The chain joins TRBV27 to TRBJ2-7; 9 bases map to TRBD2. The sequenced sample was PBMCs. The CDR3 loop is CASSRRPRTSDLGQYF. CDR3 nucleotides: TGTGCCAGCAGCCGACGCCCTAGGACTAGCGACCTAGGGCAGTACTTC.